This T cell receptor beta chain came from a study of T cell repertoires in ileal Crohn's disease. In the study overall: Postoperative therapy was given to about half: 11 thiopurines, fewer than 20 anti-TNF agents. General study points: Every patient over 26.8% clonality showed endoscopic recurrence.

The germline V and J ends were trimmed by 6 bases and 4 bases, with 19 bases remaining between them. Germline CDR1 and CDR2: LNHDA and SQIVND (reference sequence). This CDR3 region has 16 residues. Profiling relied on immunoSEQ multiplex PCR, and the TCRdb table lists in-frame clones only, not all of them. The table includes 2,500 or so clones, 79% detected once. In the case of this clone: Its antigen remains unidentified.

The TCR originated in an adult with Crohn's disease. Sequences were obtained from ileal tissue. This chain uses TRBV19 with TRBJ1-5; D not certain. CDR3 sequence: CASRDTGLQPNQPQHF. The CDR3 DNA reads TGTGCCAGTAGAGATACCGGACTCCAACCGAATCAGCCCCAGCATTTT.